This T cell receptor beta chain was retrieved from a study of cytomegalovirus exposure and HLA in healthy donors. Study-level points and caveats: It was reportedly the case that the classifier diagnosed cytomegalovirus status with high specificity and sensitivity. Presence/absence analyses assumed roughly uniform sequencing depth across donors.

Concerning this clone itself: The antigen is unknown.

Vbeta (60) and Jbeta (13) primers were used in the PCR. Original processing notes: As a later analysis found, there were 70 million to 100 million unique TCR beta chains, of which 8.5 million to 14 million were shared. Sequencing used immunoSEQ multiplex PCR; TCRdb keeps in-frame clones, though not all of them. The V and J calls and the clone size are those of that table, but D and trimming were determined from the DNA. Here the sample spans around 190,000 clones, approximately 79% being singletons. This receptor was obtained from a woman in her late teens or twenties in good health and CMV-seronegative. Sequenced input: PBMCs.

The CDR3 sequence: CASSLDSGGVPDTQYF. CDR3 sequence (DNA): TGTGCCAGCAGCTTAGATTCGGGCGGGGTGCCAGATACGCAGTATTTT. This rearrangement joins TRBV11-3 to TRBJ2-3, with D perhaps matching TRBD2 (6 bases). The CDR3 is 16 amino acids. V lost 0 bases and J 4 bases, leaving 14 bases between the germline ends. Germline CDR1 SGHNT, CDR2 YENEEA.